This TCR beta chain was retrieved from a study of T cell repertoires in cytomegalovirus infection. The overall study: Shared public TCR beta signatures pointed to both CMV infection and a matching HLA type.

This clonotype was seen ten or more times. The antigen is unknown. Findings and caveats of the study: It was HLA-C-restricted CMV-specific TCR beta clonotypes that dominated the response ex vivo.

CDR1 and CDR2 (germline): SGHVS, FNYEAQ. This CDR3 is 12 amino acids long. Deletions cut 5 bases from V and 1 base from J, with 5 bases between. A single record per CDR3 protein comes from TCRdb applying MiXCR to the reads. The top ten hold 2.5% to 3.5% of the sample, which has about 740,000 distinct CDR3 sequences, under 40% seen once. Material for sequencing was PBMCs. The V and J genes are TRBV7-6 and TRBJ2-5; D unresolved. This TCR came from a human donor in good health (CMV status not recorded). Some clones in this sample may be carry-over from other donors' samples. The CDR3 DNA sequence: TGTGCCAGCAGCCGCTCCCAAGAGACCCAGTACTTC. Translating gives CASSRSQETQYF.